This TCR beta chain is drawn from a study of T cells in Graves' hyperthyroidism and ophthalmopathy (dated by TCRdb to between 2018 and 2021). Notes on the research overall: Peripheral blood samples were taken at initial diagnosis, before any treatment was given. To identify distinguishing TCR V-J signatures, a discovery cohort of around 100 patients was used, comprising fewer than 45 with Graves' ophthalmopathy and some 60 with stable Graves' hyperthyroidism. An independent validation cohort of 18 to 20 hyperthyroidism patients and approximately 16 patients who later progressed to ophthalmopathy tested prospective prediction of ophthalmopathy. The approximately 100 discovery patients were randomly split 7:3 into training and test sets. In roughly six Graves' hyperthyroidism patients, the study also compared T-cell repertoires from thyroid tissue with T-cell repertoires from blood. Following sampling, methimazole starting at 30 mg daily was given to hyperthyroidism patients, and high-dose intravenous methylprednisolone was given to ophthalmopathy patients. TCR Vbeta CDR3 sequencing of 130 to 150 peripheral blood samples (under 45 ophthalmopathy, 75 to 85 hyperthyroidism and roughly 17 progressor patients) is reported in the paper. Broader findings and caveats from the paper: A model built on a 13 V-J signature distinguished ophthalmopathy from stable hyperthyroidism, reaching 87.88% sensitivity and about 81% specificity in cross-validation and 80%/75% in testing. Most expanded thyroid clonotypes (frequency above 0.001) were also detected in blood, suggesting blood repertoires may reflect thyroid immune responses. In validation, the model predicted progression to ophthalmopathy a median of about 6 months before onset, with over 55% sensitivity and more than 72% specificity. Sample size was not statistically predetermined, and investigators were not blinded to group allocation.

Ophthalmopathy patients had moderately to severely active disease, Clinical Activity Score of at least 3, NOSPECS grade of at least 4, and duration under 3 months. Exclusion was applied to patients with uncontrolled infections, other autoimmune diseases, pregnancy or lactation. Diagnoses were established on the basis of clinical symptoms, serum thyroxine and TRAb, thyroid ultrasound, and orbital computed tomography. PBMCs were isolated from 7.5 to 10 ml of fresh peripheral blood by Ficoll-Paque density gradient centrifugation. Total RNA was extracted using Trizol reagent, and RNA quality was assessed on an Agilent 2100 Bioanalyzer. TCR beta CDR3 regions were amplified from RNA transcripts. The first round of RT-PCR for the TCR CDR3 was performed with the HTBI primer set and the Qiagen OneStep RT-PCR kit. Libraries were constructed in a second round of multiplex PCR, after which size selection and purification were performed. Paired-end sequencing of the libraries was performed with 100 bp reads on an Illumina HiSeq2000. The study's own analysis went as follows. SOAPnuke was used to process the raw data, with reads discarded if the reads contained adapters or uncalled bases, had a mean Phred below 15, or lacked an exact constant-primer or identifier match. High-quality paired reads were merged with COPE v1.2.5, and unique nucleotide sequences were defined as clonotypes. MiTCR v1.1 was used to align clonotypes to the IMGT TRBV, TRBD and TRBJ reference segments. The analysis included only V-J combinations with a frequency above 0.0001, which together covered more than 99% of the repertoires. A TCS score was defined as the ratio between F50 (clonal expansion) and ExV (chaos), using BLOSUM62-based TCRdist between CDR3 peptides within each V-J. Welch's t-statistics and random forest reduced approximately 520 V-J features to 13, which were used in a naive Bayes classifier (R e1071). The raw public reads went through TCRdb reprocessing: fastp at Q25, MiXCR clone calling, in-frame beta chains kept. Entries are consolidated by CDR3 protein sequence, retaining the most common genes and DNA. Here the V and J calls rest on TCRdb's processing, not on the authors' analysis. The sample table lists 300,000 to 450,000 distinct CDR3 sequences, approximately 15% of them with a count of one. The top ten clones comprise 15% to 20% of the sample.

Counted from cysteine to phenylalanine, this CDR3 has 18 amino acids. CDR3 DNA only is kept here, 54 bases in frame from base 1. Based on the germline V gene (reference sequence), the CDR1 and CDR2 sequences are DFQATT and SNEGSKA. V gives up 0 bases and J gives up 3 bases, and the segment between their germline ends measures 22 bases. At least ten counts were recorded for this clonotype. There is no known antigen for this receptor. No much larger clone is present one base from it, and per-base qualities are unavailable. Input material: blood. The chain was built from TRBV20-1 and TRBJ2-3; the D gene is unclear. This TCR was recovered from a woman in her 30s with Graves' ophthalmopathy. DNA sequence: TGCAGTGCTAGAGATACAAACCCAGGCTGGGCAGAAACAGATACGCAGTATTTT. It specifies CSARDTNPGWAETDTQYF.